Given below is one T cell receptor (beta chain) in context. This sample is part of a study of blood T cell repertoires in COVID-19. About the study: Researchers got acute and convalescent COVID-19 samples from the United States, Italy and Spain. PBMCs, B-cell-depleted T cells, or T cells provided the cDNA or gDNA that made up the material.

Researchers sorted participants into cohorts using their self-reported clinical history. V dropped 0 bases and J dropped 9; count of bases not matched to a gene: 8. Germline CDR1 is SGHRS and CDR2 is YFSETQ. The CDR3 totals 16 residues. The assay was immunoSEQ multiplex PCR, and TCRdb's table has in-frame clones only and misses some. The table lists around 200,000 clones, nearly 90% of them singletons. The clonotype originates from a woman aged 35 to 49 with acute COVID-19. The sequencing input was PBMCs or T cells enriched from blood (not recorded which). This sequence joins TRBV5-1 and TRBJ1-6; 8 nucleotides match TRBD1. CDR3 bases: TGCGCCAGCAGCTTGGTTGTTCAGGGGGCACGTTCACCCCTCCACTTT. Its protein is CASSLVVQGARSPLHF. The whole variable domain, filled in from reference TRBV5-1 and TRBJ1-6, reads KAGVTQTPRYLIKTRGQQVTLSCSPISGHRSVSWYQQTPGQGLQFLFEYFSETQRNKGNFPGRFSGRQFSNSRSEMNVSTLELGDSALYLCASSLVVQGARSPLHFGNGTRLTVT.